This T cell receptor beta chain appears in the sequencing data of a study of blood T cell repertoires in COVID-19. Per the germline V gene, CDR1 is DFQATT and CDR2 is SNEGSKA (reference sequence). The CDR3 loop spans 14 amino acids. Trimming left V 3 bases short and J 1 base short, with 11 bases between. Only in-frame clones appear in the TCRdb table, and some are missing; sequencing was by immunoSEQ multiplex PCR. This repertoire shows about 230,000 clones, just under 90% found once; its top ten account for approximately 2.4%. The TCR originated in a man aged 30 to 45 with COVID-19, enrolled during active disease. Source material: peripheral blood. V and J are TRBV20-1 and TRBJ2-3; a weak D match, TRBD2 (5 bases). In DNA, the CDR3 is TGCAGTGCTAGTACGAGCGGACGCACAGATACGCAGTATTTT. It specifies CSASTSGRTDTQYF.